This passage covers 26 T cell receptor beta chains from one sample sequenced in a study of control samples from healthy donors and cancer patients. Measured with immunoSEQ multiplex PCR; TCRdb has only the in-frame clones, and not every one. Seen here are roughly 150,000 clones, more than 85% observed once, and the top ten hold over 2%. The source material was blood. The receptors shown here come from a man aged 45 to 65 in good health.

A single count supports this clone. The chain links TRBV28 to TRBJ2-7; TRBD1 agrees at 12 bases. The CDR3 totals 14 residues. Germline CDR1 MDHEN, CDR2 SYDVKM. The V segment lost 5 bases and the J segment 6 bases; nucleotides outside the gene matches: 5. This chain's CDR3 is CASSTGTGGSEQYF. The CDR3 nucleotides read TGTGCCAGCAGTACCGGGACAGGGGGCTCCGAGCAGTACTTC.

Only one count was recorded for this clone. The chain employs TRBV4-1 and TRBJ2-7; D unclear. V dropped 4 bases and J dropped 0 bases, with 13 bases sitting between them. Germline values: CDR1 MGHRA, CDR2 YSYEKL. The CDR3 spans 15 residues. For the CDR3, the DNA is TGCGCCAGCAGCCCACAGACGGGTAGCTCCTACGAGCAGTACTTC. Translation gives CASSPQTGSSYEQYF.

The rearrangement uses TRBV28 and TRBJ2-5; no reliable D call. Trimming cost V 0 bases and J 2 bases, with 1 base left between them. The CDR3 contains 12 residues. The germline CDR1 and CDR2 sequences are MDHEN and SYDVKM. The CDR3 nucleotides read TGTGCCAGCAGTTTATGGCAAGAGACCCAGTACTTC. This encodes CASSLWQETQYF.

V is TRBV30 and J is TRBJ2-7; D gene unclear. The CDR3 totals 12 residues. Trimming pared 8 bases from V and 0 bases from J, leaving 11 bases between. Germline values: CDR1 GTSNPN, CDR2 SVGIG (reference sequence). The CDR3 is CAVVRSSYEQYF. The DNA for the CDR3 is TGTGCCGTGGTACGGAGCTCCTACGAGCAGTACTTC.

The rearrangement joins TRBV15 to TRBJ1-6; 9 bases are a match to TRBD1. The V segment lost 2 bases and the J segment 10 bases; nucleotides outside the gene matches: 6. From germline, CDR1 is LNHNV and CDR2 YYDKDF (reference sequence). The CDR3 is made up of 15 amino acids. In DNA, the CDR3 is TGTGCCACCAGCAGATCACAGGGGGCAGGGTCACCCCTCCACTTT. This codes for CATSRSQGAGSPLHF.

The chain joins TRBV19 to TRBJ1-5; 9 positions match TRBD1. V lost 6 bases to trimming and J lost 3 bases; unmatched junction nucleotides: 3. The germline V gene has CDR1 LNHDA and CDR2 SQIVND (reference sequence). The CDR3 runs 14 residues. The CDR3 protein is CASSRDRDNQPQHF. The CDR3 nucleotides read TGTGCCAGTAGCCGGGACAGGGACAATCAGCCCCAGCATTTT.

The chain couples TRBV3-1 (or the pseudogene TRBV3-2) to TRBJ1-4, with 10 nucleotides matching TRBD1. CDR1 is LGHDT, CDR2 YNNKEL, per germline (reference sequence). The CDR3 has 14 residues. Unmatched junction bases numbered 1, after V lost 4 bases and J lost 5 bases. The CDR3 protein is CASSLGQGNEKLFF. The DNA for the CDR3 is TGTGCCAGCAGCCTGGGACAGGGGAATGAAAAACTGTTTTTT.

This rearrangement joins TRBV18 to TRBJ1-6; 7 positions match TRBD1. CDR1 and CDR2 (germline): KGHSH, LQKENI. The CDR3 is 15 amino acids. V gave up 3 bases and J gave up 6 bases; unmatched junction bases: 5. CDR3 sequence reads: CASSPDRVGNSPLHF. CDR3 DNA: TGTGCCAGCTCACCTGACAGGGTCGGTAATTCACCCCTCCACTTT.

This chain uses TRBV6-4 with TRBJ1-5; 10 nucleotides align to TRBD1. V trimming: 8 bases; J trimming: 2 bases; junction bases outside the gene matches: 9. The CDR3 has 16 residues. The germline V gene has CDR1 MRHNA and CDR2 SNTAGT. CDR3 protein: CASGWTGGLGNQPQHF. DNA of the CDR3: TGTGCCAGCGGATGGACAGGGGGATTGGGCAATCAGCCCCAGCATTTT.

The chain uses TRBV6-5 and TRBJ2-5; D is undetermined. The CDR3 has 13 amino acids. Trimming left V 8 bases short and J 3 bases short, with 13 bases between. The germline CDR1 and CDR2 sequences are MNHEY and SVGAGI. Here the CDR3 DNA reads TGTGCCAGCGCAAGGGTTTCCGAAGAGACCCAGTACTTC. It specifies CASARVSEETQYF.

The chain combines TRBV15 with TRBJ2-7; a possible D gene is TRBD2 (6 bases). Trimming stripped 1 base from V and 2 bases from J, with 15 bases between. The CDR3 has 16 amino acids. CDR1 is LNHNV and CDR2 is YYDKDF in the germline V gene (reference sequence). DNA of the CDR3: TGTGCCACCAGCAGAGTACACGGGACTCCCACCTACGAGCAGTACTTC. Protein product: CATSRVHGTPTYEQYF.

The rearrangement uses TRBV28 and TRBJ1-1, with 8 bases fitting TRBD1. V lost 2 bases to trimming and J lost 0 bases; unmatched junction nucleotides: 5. Germline CDR1 MDHEN, CDR2 SYDVKM. The CDR3 is 16 residues long. The CDR3 DNA reads TGTGCCAGCAGTTTAGGGCAGGGGGCCTTGAACACTGAAGCTTTCTTT. Its protein is CASSLGQGALNTEAFF.

In its sample, this clone was seen a few times. The V call is TRBV21-1, the J call TRBJ2-6; TRBD2 was called by the table and not checked on the DNA. TRBV21-1 is annotated as a pseudogene. This CDR3 comprises 19 residues. CDR3 residues: CASSNRREVNCSGANVLTF. DNA of the CDR3: TGTGCCAGCAGCAATCGAAGAGAAGTTAACTGCTCTGGGGCCAACGTCCTGACTTTC.

The chain employs TRBV27 and TRBJ2-7; D is possibly TRBD1 or TRBD2 (5 bases each). Trimming left V 5 bases short and J 7 bases short, with 12 bases between. This CDR3 spans 12 amino acids. Per germline, CDR1 MNHEY and CDR2 SMNVEV (reference sequence). CDR3 coding DNA: TGTGCCAGCAGTGGGGGAGCGCGGGAGCAGTACTTC. Residues: CASSGGAREQYF.

The chain carries TRBV3-1 (or the pseudogene TRBV3-2) and TRBJ1-1; D unclear. In germline, CDR1 is LGHDT, CDR2 YNNKEL (reference sequence). V was clipped by 6 bases and J by 1 base, with 6 bases between them. This CDR3 spans 12 amino acids. The CDR3 DNA follows: TGTGCCAGCAGTCCAGGGAACACTGAAGCTTTCTTT. Amino acid sequence: CASSPGNTEAFF.

The chain uses TRBV5-1 and TRBJ2-3; D possibly matches TRBD1 or TRBD2 (5 bases each). The CDR3 has 16 residues. The germline V gene encodes CDR1 SGHRS and CDR2 YFSETQ. V was clipped by 0 bases and J by 2 bases, with 13 bases between them. This CDR3 reads CASSLGTGASTDTQYF. In DNA, the CDR3 is TGCGCCAGCAGCTTGGGAACCGGGGCCTCCACAGATACGCAGTATTTT.

V gene TRBV20-1 combines with J gene TRBJ2-6; D gene ambiguous. This CDR3 region has 18 residues. The germline gives CDR1 DFQATT, CDR2 SNEGSKA (reference sequence). V lost 3 bases and J lost 0, with 18 bases in between. The CDR3 reads CSASPGHPGFSGANVLTF. Here the CDR3 DNA reads TGCAGTGCTAGTCCCGGCCATCCGGGCTTCTCTGGGGCCAACGTCCTGACTTTC.

The chain couples TRBV2 to TRBJ2-7, with D unclear. Trimming left V 5 bases short and J 1 base short, with 9 bases between. CDR1 and CDR2 (germline): SNHLY, FYNNEI. This CDR3 contains 13 residues. The CDR3 DNA reads TGTGCCAGCAGTAGAGACATATCCTACGAGCAGTACTTC. Translated, it gives CASSRDISYEQYF.

The CDR3 region is CATSRVGGWDRGTDTQYF. The CDR3 bases are TGTGCCACCAGCAGAGTCGGGGGTTGGGACAGGGGCACAGATACGCAGTATTTT. V gene TRBV15 combines with J gene TRBJ2-3, with 9 positions matching TRBD1. The CDR3 is made up of 18 amino acids. The germline V gene encodes CDR1 LNHNV and CDR2 YYDKDF (reference sequence). The V gene end was trimmed by 1 base and the J gene end by 1 base; junction bases not matched to a gene: 9.

The chain couples TRBV2 to TRBJ1-6; 10 bases agree with TRBD1. This CDR3 has 16 amino acids. Germline V gene sequence: CDR1 SNHLY, CDR2 FYNNEI. The junction had 10 bases not matched to a gene; V was cut back by 7 bases and J by 7 bases. For the CDR3, the DNA is TGTGCCAGCACCCCAGGGACAGGGGTTCGGAATTCACCCCTCCACTTT. Its translation: CASTPGTGVRNSPLHF.

The chain couples TRBV3-1 (or the pseudogene TRBV3-2) to TRBJ2-7, with TRBD1 as a possible D gene (6 bases). CDR1 and CDR2 (germline): LGHDT, YNNKEL (reference sequence). V lost 1 base, J lost 3 bases, and 10 bases lay in between. This CDR3 is 14 amino acids long. CDR3 nucleotides: TGTGCCAGCAGCCAAGTGGGCAGGGGCTACGAGCAGTACTTC. Protein sequence: CASSQVGRGYEQYF.

This chain connects TRBV7-9 to TRBJ2-4; D possibly corresponds to TRBD2 (6 bases). V gave up 3 bases and J gave up 0 bases, with 12 bases separating them. The CDR3 is 16 amino acids. CDR1 is SEHNR, CDR2 FQNEAQ, per germline (reference sequence). The CDR3 DNA reads TGTGCCAGCAGCTTGGGACTCGACCTAGCCAAAAACATTCAGTACTTC. Protein sequence: CASSLGLDLAKNIQYF.

J is TRBJ1-3 and V is TRBV19; D is uncertain. This CDR3 contains 17 residues. V was clipped by 0 bases and J by 5 bases, with 17 bases between them. Germline CDR1 reads LNHDA; CDR2 reads SQIVND (reference sequence). CDR3 protein: CASSIESSFSTRNTIYF. The CDR3, as DNA: TGTGCCAGTAGTATAGAGTCGTCATTTTCAACGAGAAACACCATATATTTT.

This rearrangement joins TRBV12-3 or TRBV12-4 to TRBJ1-2; D not resolved. This CDR3 contains 12 residues. Trimming shortened V by 4 bases and J by 8 bases, and 11 bases separated the two germline ends. The CDR3 DNA reads TGTGCCAGCAGTTCTGGGGTGGGAGGCTACACCTTC. It codes for CASSSGVGGYTF.

The chain carries TRBV28 and TRBJ1-2, with TRBD1 as a possible D gene (6 bases). CDR3 length equals 15 residues. V lost 6 bases, J lost 8 bases, and 22 bases lay in between. Germline CDR1 MDHEN, CDR2 SYDVKM. CDR3 loop: CASRKRPPGGGGYTF. Written as DNA, the CDR3 is TGTGCCAGCAGGAAACGCCCGCCAGGCGGGGGCGGCTACACCTTC.

CDR3 coding DNA: TGTGCCAGCAGTTCATACAGGGGGCACCACTCCTACGAGCAGTACTTC. Translated: CASSSYRGHHSYEQYF. The chain recombines TRBV27 with TRBJ2-7; 9 bases align to TRBD1. CDR3 length: 16 amino acids. V was clipped by 4 bases and J by 0 bases; unmatched bases: 7. Germline values: CDR1 MNHEY, CDR2 SMNVEV (reference sequence).